One sample yielded the 15 T cell receptor beta chains listed below, sequenced in a study of T cells after yellow fever vaccination. TCRdb redid the calling of the 5' RACE reads with MiXCR, one entry per CDR3 protein. The table includes 360,000 or so distinct CDR3 sequences, 9.5% to 13% detected once. Sequences were derived from PBMCs, sampled on the day of the first yellow fever vaccination. These receptors all stem from a man aged 18 to 35 who received the YFV17D yellow fever vaccine.

V is TRBV18 and J is TRBJ2-1; 8 nucleotides match TRBD1. CDR1 KGHSH and CDR2 LQKENI come from the germline V gene. Trimming at V came to 4 bases and at J to 5 bases, leaving 13 bases not matched to a gene. The CDR3 is made up of 17 amino acids. The CDR3 nucleotides are TGTGCCAGCTCACGGGGGACAGGTCGTCGATCTAACAATGAGCAGTTCTTC. It specifies CASSRGTGRRSNNEQFF. The full variable domain, rest sourced from reference TRBV18 and TRBJ2-1, is NAGVMQNPRHLVRRRGQEARLRCSPMKGHSHVYWYRQLPEEGLKFMVYLQKENIIDESGMPKERFSAEFPKEGPSILRIQQVVRGDSAAYFCASSRGTGRRSNNEQFFGPGTRLTVL.

The chain joins TRBV30 to TRBJ1-1; 7 positions match TRBD1. This CDR3 is 12 amino acids long. CDR1 GTSNPN and CDR2 SVGIG come from the germline V gene (reference sequence). J gave up 1 base and V 8 bases, and 4 bases lay outside the gene matches. This CDR3 is CARRQGNTEAFF. The CDR3 nucleotides are TGTGCCCGCCGACAGGGGAACACTGAAGCTTTCTTT.

In its sample, this clonotype was seen a few times. This chain uses TRBV10-3 with TRBJ2-7; D is possibly TRBD2 (5 bases). Looked up from germline, CDR1 is ENHRY and CDR2 is SYGVKD. V shed 6 bases and J shed 5 bases, with 11 bases lying between them. The CDR3 sequence is 12 residues long. The CDR3 sequence: CAIRTEAHEQYF. The CDR3 nucleotides are TGTGCCATCAGGACGGAGGCCCACGAGCAGTACTTC.

The V gene is TRBV20-1, the J gene TRBJ2-2; D is perhaps TRBD2 (6 bases). V was pared by 6 bases and J by 6 bases, with 14 bases between. The CDR3 consists of 13 residues. Germline V CDR1 and CDR2: DFQATT, SNEGSKA (reference sequence). The CDR3 loop is CSARLGGSGELFF. The CDR3 DNA reads TGCAGTGCCAGACTAGGCGGGTCCGGGGAGCTGTTTTTT.

This clonotype has more than one count but fewer than ten. The chain combines TRBV12-3 or TRBV12-4 with TRBJ2-3; 14 bases align to TRBD2. Trimming removed 2 bases from V and 3 bases from J; junction bases left unmatched: 7. The CDR3 totals 18 residues. The CDR3 loop is CASSLRMTSGGDTDTQYF. Written as DNA, the CDR3 is TGTGCCAGCAGTTTAAGAATGACTAGCGGGGGGGATACAGATACGCAGTATTTT.

This clonotype has ten or more counts. The chain is built from TRBV20-1 and TRBJ1-5; 9 positions agree with TRBD1. Germline CDR1 reads DFQATT; CDR2 reads SNEGSKA (reference sequence). The length of the CDR3 is 14 residues. Trimming removed 4 bases from V and 2 bases from J; junction bases left unmatched: 3. DNA for the CDR3: TGCAGTGCTAAACAGGGGGCGGGCAATCAGCCCCAGCATTTT. Its protein product is CSAKQGAGNQPQHF.

The rearrangement uses TRBV7-9 and TRBJ2-5; D gene ambiguous. CDR1 is SEHNR and CDR2 is FQNEAQ in the germline V gene (reference sequence). V gave up 5 bases and J gave up 4 bases, with 14 bases separating them. This CDR3 has 14 amino acids. This chain's CDR3 is CASSPPVGPETQYF. CDR3 sequence (DNA): TGTGCCAGCAGCCCACCCGTAGGTCCAGAGACCCAGTACTTC.

This clonotype appeared a few times. V is TRBV5-1 and J is TRBJ2-1; 9 bases are shared with TRBD1. Germline CDR1 is SGHRS and CDR2 is YFSETQ. The trim removed 1 base at V and 8 bases at J, leaving 7 bases unmatched. The CDR3 loop spans 15 amino acids. In DNA, the CDR3 is TGCGCCAGCAGCTTGATGGGACAGGGAGTCGATGAGCAGTTCTTC. Residues: CASSLMGQGVDEQFF.

The V call is TRBV7-9, the J call TRBJ2-5, with D unresolved. CDR1 is SEHNR, CDR2 FQNEAQ, per germline (reference sequence). Trimming took off 2 bases at V and 7 bases at J, with 11 bases between the two ends. This CDR3 is built from 13 residues. Here the CDR3 reads CASSLRTVGTQYF. CDR3 in DNA: TGTGCCAGCAGCTTAAGGACCGTAGGGACCCAGTACTTC.

This clonotype came up a few times. The V gene is TRBV11-2, the J gene TRBJ2-7, with 11 bases lining up with TRBD1. J gave up 3 bases and V 2 bases, and 3 bases lay outside the gene matches. The CDR3 has 15 residues. Germline-derived CDR1 and CDR2 are SGHAT and FQNNGV. The chain's CDR3 is CASSLRDRGNYEQYF. In DNA form, the CDR3 reads TGTGCCAGCAGCTTACGGGACAGGGGGAACTACGAGCAGTACTTC.

This chain links TRBV6-5 with TRBJ1-6; a weak D match, TRBD1 (6 bases). The V end lost 0 bases, the J end lost 6 bases, and 12 bases lay between the germline ends. Per germline, CDR1 MNHEY and CDR2 SVGAGI. The CDR3 runs 16 residues. CDR3 loop: CASSYSWDTPNSPLHF. The CDR3 region has the DNA TGTGCCAGCAGTTACTCCTGGGACACCCCTAATTCACCCCTCCACTTT.

This clonotype was detected ten times or more. The V and J genes are TRBV4-3 and TRBJ2-7, with D possibly TRBD1 on 6 matching bases. The CDR3 contains 14 residues. Per the germline V gene, CDR1 is LGHNA and CDR2 is YSLEER. V lost 6 bases, J lost 4 bases, and 16 bases lay in between. The CDR3 here is CASRQRTETYEQYF. In nucleotides, the CDR3 is TGCGCCAGCAGGCAAAGGACAGAAACTTACGAGCAGTACTTC.

The chain joins TRBV3-1 to TRBJ2-7; TRBD1 matches at 8 bases. The germline gives CDR1 LGHDT, CDR2 YNNKEL (reference sequence). Trimming removed 4 bases from V and 7 bases from J; junction bases left unmatched: 6. The length of the CDR3 is 13 residues. In DNA, the CDR3 is TGTGCCAGCAGCCTACAGGGGGGTGATGAGCAGTACGTC. This sequence encodes CASSLQGGDEQYV.

This clonotype was counted a few times. The chain couples TRBV12-3 or TRBV12-4 to TRBJ2-3; a possible D gene is TRBD2 (6 bases). This CDR3 is 14 amino acids long. The germline V and J ends were trimmed by 5 bases and 7 bases, with 16 bases remaining between them. DNA for the CDR3: TGTGCCAGCAGTCTTATGCGGGGCGAAAATACGCAGTATTTT. Translated, it gives CASSLMRGENTQYF.

The J gene is TRBJ1-5, the V gene TRBV4-2, with D possibly matching TRBD1 (5 bases). The germline V gene has CDR1 LGHNA and CDR2 YNFKEQ. The CDR3 runs 16 residues. Deletions cut 0 bases from V and 3 bases from J, with 12 bases between. The CDR3 DNA follows: TGTGCCAGCAGCCAAGATTCAGGGCAGGTCAATCAGCCCCAGCATTTT. Its translation is CASSQDSGQVNQPQHF.